Following are 30 T cell receptor beta chains from one sample sequenced in a study of T cells in narcolepsy. Profiling relied on immunoSEQ multiplex PCR, and the TCRdb table lists in-frame clones only, not all of them. There are about 33,000 clones in the sample; around 90% occur only once, and 1% to 1.5% lies in the top ten. Input material: CD45RA- memory CD4+ T cells from PBMCs. The source of these receptors is a human donor with narcolepsy.

The chain couples TRBV4-3 to TRBJ2-2, with unresolved D. This CDR3 contains 14 residues. V lost 0 bases, J lost 9 bases, and 11 bases lay in between. Looked up from germline, CDR1 is LGHNA and CDR2 is YSLEER. CDR3 amino acids: CASSQDMRNRELFF. The DNA of the CDR3 is TGCGCCAGCAGCCAAGATATGAGGAATCGGGAGCTGTTTTTT.

The V and J genes are TRBV5-1 and TRBJ2-3, with TRBD2 matching 8 bases. Trimming cost V 1 base and J 2 bases; bases outside gene matches: 3. The germline gives CDR1 SGHRS, CDR2 YFSETQ. The CDR3 sequence is 15 residues long. CDR3 residues: CASSLLAGYTDTQYF. CDR3 DNA: TGCGCCAGCAGCTTGTTAGCGGGATACACAGATACGCAGTATTTT.

This sequence joins TRBV2 and TRBJ2-1; D is ambiguous. The ends were cut back, 8 bases at V and 0 bases at J, with 11 bases in the middle. Germline-derived CDR1 and CDR2 are SNHLY and FYNNEI. This CDR3 comprises 14 residues. This CDR3 reads CASGIQSSYNEQFF. The CDR3 DNA is TGTGCCAGCGGCATACAGAGCTCCTACAATGAGCAGTTCTTC.

In this sample, this clone turned up once. The chain recombines TRBV6-4 with TRBJ2-3, with D uncertain. CDR1 MRHNA and CDR2 SNTAGT come from the germline V gene. The germline V and J ends were trimmed by 3 bases and 3 bases, with 10 bases remaining between them. CDR3 length equals 14 residues. In nucleotides, the CDR3 is TGTGCCAGCAGTGAGTGGTGGGGAACAGATACGCAGTATTTT. The encoded protein is CASSEWWGTDTQYF.

This clone was recorded a few times. The chain recombines TRBV6-5 with TRBJ2-5; 8 bases fit TRBD1. The CDR3 is 15 residues long. Germline V gene lookup returns CDR1 MNHEY and CDR2 SVGAGI. Trimming at V came to 2 bases and at J to 6 bases, leaving 8 bases not matched to a gene. The chain's CDR3 is CASSYAQGAGKTQYF. The CDR3 region has the DNA TGTGCCAGCAGTTACGCCCAGGGGGCAGGGAAGACCCAGTACTTC.

The rearrangement links TRBV10-2 to TRBJ1-1, with a possible D match to TRBD1 (6 bases). The length of the CDR3 is 13 residues. Germline V gene data show CDR1 as WSHSY and CDR2 as SAAADI. Trimming stripped 3 bases from V and 4 bases from J, with 9 bases between. The CDR3 spells CASSEQGGTEAFF. The DNA of the CDR3 is TGCGCCAGCAGTGAACAGGGTGGCACTGAAGCTTTCTTT.

This chain links TRBV5-4 with TRBJ2-7; TRBD2 might be the D (6 bases). The CDR3 loop spans 14 amino acids. Trimming shortened V by 4 bases and J by 2 bases, and 13 bases separated the two germline ends. The germline gives CDR1 SGHNT, CDR2 YYREEE (reference sequence). The CDR3 nucleotides are TGTGCCAGCAGCCCCGACGGGGGAACCTACGAGCAGTACTTC. Encoded protein: CASSPDGGTYEQYF. The full variable domain, with the rest looked up from reference TRBV5-4 and TRBJ2-7, is ETGVTQSPTHLIKTRGQQVTLRCSSQSGHNTVSWYQQALGQGPQFIFQYYREEENGRGNFPPRFSGLQFPNYSSELNVNALELDDSALYLCASSPDGGTYEQYFGPGTRLTVT.

This clone was detected only once. The chain links TRBV18 to TRBJ1-1, with D maybe TRBD1 (6 bases). Trimming removed 3 bases from V and 7 bases from J, with 9 bases in between. The CDR3 is made up of 12 amino acids. The germline CDR1 and CDR2 sequences are KGHSH and LQKENI. As DNA, the CDR3 is TGTGCCAGCTCACCGACAGGAATTGAAGCTTTCTTT. Protein product: CASSPTGIEAFF. Using reference TRBV18 and TRBJ1-1 for the parts outside the CDR3, the full variable domain is NAGVMQNPRHLVRRRGQEARLRCSPMKGHSHVYWYRQLPEEGLKFMVYLQKENIIDESGMPKERFSAEFPKEGPSILRIQQVVRGDSAAYFCASSPTGIEAFFGQGTRLTVV.

The chain joins TRBV7-8 to TRBJ1-3; the D gene is possibly TRBD1 (5 bases). Per germline, CDR1 SGHVS and CDR2 FQNEAQ. Trimming cost V 0 bases and J 4 bases, with 13 bases left between them. The CDR3 consists of 16 residues. This CDR3 is CASSLAELGAGNTIYF. Here the CDR3 DNA reads TGTGCCAGCAGCTTAGCGGAACTTGGGGCCGGAAACACCATATATTTT.

The chain is built from TRBV5-1 and TRBJ2-1; D is undetermined. Germline CDR1 reads SGHRS; CDR2 reads YFSETQ. The length of the CDR3 is 13 residues. V was shortened by 5 bases and J by 4 bases, with 10 bases between the two germline ends. The CDR3 bases are TGCGCCAGCAGAGCACAGCTATACAATGAGCAGTTCTTC. It specifies CASRAQLYNEQFF.

This chain joins TRBV5-5 and TRBJ2-2; no clear D. The germline V and J ends were trimmed by 4 bases and 3 bases, with 13 bases remaining between them. This CDR3 comprises 15 residues. Germline values: CDR1 SGHKS, CDR2 YYEKEE (reference sequence). The chain's CDR3 is CASSVGRIDTGELFF. CDR3 coding DNA: TGTGCCAGCAGCGTCGGACGGATAGACACCGGGGAGCTGTTTTTT.

J is TRBJ1-2 and V is TRBV30; 12 nucleotides agree with TRBD1. Germline CDR1 and CDR2: GTSNPN and SVGIG (reference sequence). This CDR3 has 16 residues. The trim removed 5 bases at V and 7 bases at J, leaving 14 bases unmatched. The CDR3 region has the DNA TGTGCCTGGGAAGGGACAGGGGGCGTGCGGGGAGGTGGCTACACCTTC. Protein: CAWEGTGGVRGGGYTF.

This clone was counted once. The chain employs TRBV19 and TRBJ2-1; TRBD1 matches 7 bases. J gave up 13 bases and V 10 bases, and 16 bases lay outside the gene matches. Per germline, CDR1 LNHDA and CDR2 SQIVND (reference sequence). The CDR3 has 13 residues. CDR3 in DNA: TGTGCCACTCACGGACAGGCCACCCCCGAACAGTTCTTC. Translated, it gives CATHGQATPEQFF.

This clone was seen a handful of times. The rearrangement links TRBV19 to TRBJ1-2, with D possibly matching TRBD1 (6 bases). The ends were cut back, 7 bases at V and 4 bases at J, with 13 bases in the middle. This CDR3 region has 13 residues. Germline CDR1 reads LNHDA; CDR2 reads SQIVND (reference sequence). CDR3 bases: TGTGCCAGTACGAGGGGGGGGAGCTATGGCTACACCTTC. Protein: CASTRGGSYGYTF. Based on the CDR3 plus reference TRBV19 and TRBJ1-2, the full variable domain is DGGITQSPKYLFRKEGQNVTLSCEQNLNHDAMYWYRQDPGQGLRLIYYSQIVNDFQKGDIAEGYSVSREKKESFPLTVTSAQKNPTAFYLCASTRGGSYGYTFGSGTRLTVV.

The chain is built from TRBV6-1 and TRBJ1-2; D not resolved. The length of the CDR3 is 12 residues. V shed 3 bases and J shed 7 bases, with 9 bases lying between them. Per germline, CDR1 MNHNS and CDR2 SASEGT. CDR3 residues: CASSDMGTGYTF. CDR3 bases: TGTGCCAGCAGTGACATGGGAACTGGCTACACCTTC.

The chain employs TRBV6-4 and TRBJ2-3, with 7 positions matching TRBD2. This CDR3 has 14 amino acids. CDR1 and CDR2 from the germline V gene are MRHNA and SNTAGT. V dropped 3 bases and J dropped 1; count of bases not matched to a gene: 1. As DNA, the CDR3 is TGTGCCAGCAGTGAAACTAGCGGCACAGATACGCAGTATTTT. This translates into CASSETSGTDTQYF.

A word on this clone: The same CDR3 is also encoded by other DNA sequences in this sample. The chain joins TRBV5-1 to TRBJ1-1, with unresolved D. This CDR3 is built from 14 residues. The V end lost 2 bases, the J end lost 1 base, and 9 bases lay between the germline ends. Germline V gene data show CDR1 as SGHRS and CDR2 as YFSETQ. The CDR3 region is CASSLSSANTEAFF. CDR3 DNA: TGCGCCAGCAGCTTAAGTTCGGCGAACACTGAAGCTTTCTTT.

This clone was picked up one time. The chain recombines TRBV28 with TRBJ1-5; D is possibly TRBD1 (5 bases). The length of the CDR3 is 14 residues. V was cut by 3 bases and J by 4 bases, with 10 bases left in between. Germline lookup yields CDR1 MDHEN and CDR2 SYDVKM. This chain's CDR3 is CASSLRQLNQPQHF. Written as DNA, the CDR3 is TGTGCCAGCAGTTTGCGACAGCTGAATCAGCCCCAGCATTTT.

The chain carries TRBV5-1 and TRBJ2-1; D uncertain. The CDR3 has 13 residues. The germline CDR1 and CDR2 sequences are SGHRS and YFSETQ. V lost 0 bases and J lost 9, with 10 bases in between. CDR3 region: CASSLDPSGEQFF. The DNA of the CDR3 is TGCGCCAGCAGCTTGGACCCGTCCGGTGAGCAGTTCTTC.

The V gene is TRBV4-3, the J gene TRBJ2-1, with TRBD2 identical over 14 bases. The V gene's germline CDR1 is LGHNA and CDR2 YSLEER. With V trimmed by 4 bases and J by 8 bases, 4 bases remained unmatched. This CDR3 has 15 residues. For the CDR3, the DNA is TGCGCCAGCAGCCTCGGGACTAGCGGGGGCGATGAGCAGTTCTTC. Protein sequence: CASSLGTSGGDEQFF.

The rearrangement joins TRBV4-2 to TRBJ1-4; 10 nucleotides agree with TRBD1. Germline V gene sequence: CDR1 LGHNA, CDR2 YNFKEQ. V trimming: 0 bases; J trimming: 2 bases; junction bases outside the gene matches: 9. This CDR3 is 19 amino acids long. The CDR3: CASSQDMRTGGLTNEKLFF. The CDR3 bases are TGTGCCAGCAGCCAAGATATGAGGACAGGGGGTTTGACTAATGAAAAACTGTTTTTT.

This clone appeared once. The chain carries TRBV6-5 and TRBJ1-2; a possible D gene is TRBD1 (5 bases). V lost 2 bases and J lost 2, with 15 bases in between. CDR1 and CDR2 (germline): MNHEY, SVGAGI. The CDR3 loop spans 16 amino acids. This chain's CDR3 is CASSYDGAGSNYGYTF. In DNA, the CDR3 is TGTGCCAGCAGTTACGACGGGGCGGGCAGCAACTATGGCTACACCTTC.

This clone was observed a handful of times. The same CDR3 is also encoded by other DNA sequences in this sample. The chain recombines TRBV2 with TRBJ1-5, with a weak D call TRBD1 (6 bases). CDR1 and CDR2 from the germline V gene are SNHLY and FYNNEI. V shed 1 base and J shed 1 base, with 14 bases lying between them. The CDR3 length is 17 residues. CDR3 sequence (DNA): TGTGCCAGCAGTGAAGAGGGGGGCGGGGGGAGCAATCAGCCCCAGCATTTT. Translated: CASSEEGGGGSNQPQHF.

This chain connects TRBV7-2 to TRBJ2-1, with D possibly TRBD2 on 5 matching bases. Trimming took off 3 bases at V and 6 bases at J, with 9 bases between the two ends. The CDR3 sequence is 13 residues long. The germline V gene encodes CDR1 SGHTA and CDR2 FQGNSA. The CDR3 DNA follows: TGTGCCAGCAGCTTCCGGGGTCCCAATGAGCAGTTCTTC. Amino acids: CASSFRGPNEQFF.

The rearrangement uses TRBV7-2 and TRBJ1-2; possible D gene TRBD1, 6 bases. This CDR3 has 14 amino acids. Trimming pared 8 bases from V and 0 bases from J, leaving 13 bases between. CDR1 and CDR2 (germline): SGHTA, FQGNSA. The CDR3 sequence is CASVPDRSNYGYTF. CDR3 DNA: TGTGCCAGCGTTCCGGACAGATCTAACTATGGCTACACCTTC.

The chain joins TRBV6-1 to TRBJ1-1; no clear D gene. The CDR3 contains 12 residues. V was pared by 6 bases and J by 4 bases, with 9 bases between. Germline V gene lookup returns CDR1 MNHNS and CDR2 SASEGT. The CDR3 DNA reads TGTGCCAGCAGCAGGTTGGCCACTGAAGCTTTCTTT. Protein sequence: CASSRLATEAFF.

The J gene is TRBJ2-3, the V gene TRBV14; TRBD2 is a possible D gene (5 bases). Germline assignment: CDR1 SGHDN and CDR2 FVKESK. V lost 1 base and J lost 10, with 15 bases in between. The CDR3 contains 14 residues. The CDR3 here is CASSQVREKSAQYF. The CDR3 nucleotides are TGTGCCAGCAGCCAAGTAAGGGAGAAAAGTGCGCAGTATTTT.

V usage is TRBV19 and J usage is TRBJ2-7, with D maybe TRBD1 (6 bases). V was cut by 4 bases and J by 2 bases, with 15 bases left in between. CDR1 is LNHDA and CDR2 is SQIVND in the germline V gene (reference sequence). The CDR3 spans 15 residues. The CDR3 region has the DNA TGTGCCAGTAGTACCCATTCGACAGGTGCCTACGAGCAGTACTTC. Protein sequence: CASSTHSTGAYEQYF.

This clone was seen a handful of times. V is TRBV2 and J is TRBJ2-1; D call uncertain. Germline loops: CDR1 SNHLY, CDR2 FYNNEI. V was cut by 6 bases and J by 8 bases, with 14 bases left in between. This CDR3 contains 13 residues. CDR3 nucleotides: TGTGCCAGCAGGGGGAAGGGTGGAGATGAGCAGTTCTTC. Amino acids: CASRGKGGDEQFF.

The rearrangement uses TRBV28 and TRBJ1-5, with D perhaps TRBD1 (5 bases). V shed 2 bases and J shed 3 bases, with 11 bases lying between them. CDR3 length: 15 residues. Germline V gives CDR1 MDHEN, CDR2 SYDVKM. As DNA, the CDR3 is TGTGCCAGCAGTTTAAGGGACGGCTACAATCAGCCCCAGCATTTT. Its protein is CASSLRDGYNQPQHF.